This record looks at one T cell receptor beta chain sequence and its context. Its specificity is not known. One junction end disagrees with the germline gene, perhaps due to a read error. The protocol was immunoSEQ multiplex PCR, while the TCRdb copy is restricted to in-frame clones and leaves out a portion. The table includes over 100,000 clones, approximately 90% detected once. The data were taken from a study of cytomegalovirus exposure and HLA in healthy donors. Germline loops: CDR1 MNHNY, CDR2 SVGAGI (reference sequence). The CDR3 runs to 11 residues. Study observations and caveats: The study labeled roughly 160 TCR beta chains cytomegalovirus-associated. Subsequent analysis found a tendency for first-cohort TCR clusters to co-occur within the roughly 130 validation repertoires.

The rearrangement links TRBV6-6 to TRBJ2-2; D may be TRBD2 (5 bases). Sequenced sample: PBMCs. The clonotype originates from a woman between 18 and 29 years old in good health and CMV-seropositive. CDR3 nucleotides: TGTGCCCACTTAGCCTTCGGGGTGCTGTTTTTT. Translating it yields CAHLAFGVLFF.